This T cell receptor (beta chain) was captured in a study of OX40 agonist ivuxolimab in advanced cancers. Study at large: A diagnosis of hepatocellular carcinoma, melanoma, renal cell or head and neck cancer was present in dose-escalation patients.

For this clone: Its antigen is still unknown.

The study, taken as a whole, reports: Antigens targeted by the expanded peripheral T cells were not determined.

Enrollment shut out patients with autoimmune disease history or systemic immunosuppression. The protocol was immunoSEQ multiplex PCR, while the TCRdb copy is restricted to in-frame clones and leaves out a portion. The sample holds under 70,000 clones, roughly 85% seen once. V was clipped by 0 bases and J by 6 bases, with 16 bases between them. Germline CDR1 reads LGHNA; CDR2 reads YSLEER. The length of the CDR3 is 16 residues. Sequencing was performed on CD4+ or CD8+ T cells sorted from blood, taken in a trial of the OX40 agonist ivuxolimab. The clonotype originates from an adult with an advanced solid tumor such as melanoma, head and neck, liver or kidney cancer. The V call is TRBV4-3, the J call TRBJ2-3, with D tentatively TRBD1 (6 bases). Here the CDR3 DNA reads TGCGCCAGCAGCCAAGAGTTGGGGGCCCTGAAGGATACGCAGTATTTT. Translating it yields CASSQELGALKDTQYF.